A selection of T cell receptor beta chains follows, all from one sample in a study of T cells in Graves' hyperthyroidism and ophthalmopathy. MiXCR, run by TCRdb on the multiplex PCR reads, gives a single entry per CDR3 protein. The repertoire includes 400,000 to 550,000 distinct CDR3 sequences, roughly an eighth of them detected once, and around 17% sits in the top ten. Sequencing was done on a sample of blood. All receptors come from a woman aged 18 to 35 with Graves' hyperthyroidism. Both conserved end residues are part of each CDR3. Each record gives: V gene, J gene, clone size, D gene, CDR3 protein, CDR3 DNA. The D gene is left open where the match is weak. Where a row states a size, it is once, few, many or the class of an expanded clone; other rows omit it.

>TRBV20-1|TRBJ2-1|many|TRBD2
CSATPGTSGSYNEQFF
TGCAGTGCGACCCCGGGGACTAGCGGGAGTTACAATGAGCAGTTCTTC
>TRBV20-1|TRBJ2-5|-|TRBD2
CSADLAGEQETQYF
TGCAGTGCCGACCTAGCGGGAGAGCAAGAGACCCAGTACTTC
>TRBV24-1|TRBJ2-2|-|-
CATSDDGPGRLFF
TGTGCCACCAGTGATGACGGGCCGGGACGGCTGTTTTTT
>TRBV20-1|TRBJ1-2|many|-
CSAADTGRHYGYTF
TGCAGTGCAGCCGATACGGGCCGCCACTATGGCTACACCTTC
>TRBV20-1|TRBJ2-2|few|-
CGVGSAGELFF
TGCGGAGTAGGAAGCGCCGGGGAGCTGTTTTTT
>TRBV9|TRBJ2-1|few|TRBD1
CASSRSDRGVNEQFF
TGTGCCAGCAGCAGGTCCGACAGGGGAGTCAATGAGCAGTTCTTC
>TRBV11-1|TRBJ2-1|many|TRBD1
CASSPGQGGYNEQFF
TGTGCCAGCAGCCCGGGACAGGGGGGCTACAATGAGCAGTTCTTC
>TRBV13|TRBJ1-1|many|-
CASSSGQTARAFF
TGTGCCAGCAGCTCGGGACAAACCGCGCGAGCTTTCTTT
>TRBV29-1|TRBJ2-3|few|-
CSVGSTDTRYF
TGCAGCGTTGGCAGCACAGATACGCGGTATTTT
>TRBV9|TRBJ1-2|many|-
CASSVEGGREGYTF
TGTGCCAGCAGCGTAGAGGGGGGCAGGGAAGGCTACACCTTC